Sequencing of this T cell receptor (beta chain) was carried out in a study of CD8+ T cells in alopecia areata. This clone was counted a few times. Antigen: not known. Specimens obtained from alopecia areata patients comprised lesional scalp punch biopsies and peripheral blood. The study's findings and limits: Researchers reported that TCR sharing among patients proved less clear than in mice, possibly HLA-linked.

The germline V gene has CDR1 SQVTM and CDR2 ANQGSEA. The CDR3 consists of 14 residues. With 4 bases removed from V and 2 bases from J, the gap between germline ends came to 11 bases. Once RNA had been extracted, it was reverse transcribed into cDNA to act as the sequencing template. TCRdb keeps only in-frame clones here, not all; method: immunoSEQ multiplex PCR. Among about 170,000 clones, 67% were seen once, and the ten largest hold about 10%. This TCR was sampled from a human donor with alopecia areata. The starting material was CD8+ T cells sorted from blood, obtained at week 0. The chain employs TRBV29-1 and TRBJ2-2; a possible D gene is TRBD1 (6 bases). CDR3 in amino acids: CSVAGQTNTGELFF. The CDR3 coding sequence is TGCAGCGTTGCAGGACAGACAAACACCGGGGAGCTGTTTTTT.